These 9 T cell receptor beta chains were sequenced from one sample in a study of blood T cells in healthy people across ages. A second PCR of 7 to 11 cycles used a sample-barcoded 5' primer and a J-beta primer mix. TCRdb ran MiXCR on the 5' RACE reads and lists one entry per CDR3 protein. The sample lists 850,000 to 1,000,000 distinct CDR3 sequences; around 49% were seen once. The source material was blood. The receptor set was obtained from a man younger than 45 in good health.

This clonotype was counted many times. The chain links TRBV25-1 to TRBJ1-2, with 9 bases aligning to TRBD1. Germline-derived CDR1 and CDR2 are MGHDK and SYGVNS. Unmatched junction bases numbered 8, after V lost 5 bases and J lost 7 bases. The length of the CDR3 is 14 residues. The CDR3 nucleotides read TGTGCCAGCAGTAGCAGGACAGGGGTGGTTGGCTACACCTTC. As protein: CASSSRTGVVGYTF.

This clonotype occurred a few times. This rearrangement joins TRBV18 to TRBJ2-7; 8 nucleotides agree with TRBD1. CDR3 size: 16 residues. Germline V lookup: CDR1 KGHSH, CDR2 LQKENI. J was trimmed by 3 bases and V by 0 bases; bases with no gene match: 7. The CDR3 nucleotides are TGTGCCAGCTCACCACCGATCAGGGGGCGCCTCTACGAGCAGTACTTC. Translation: CASSPPIRGRLYEQYF. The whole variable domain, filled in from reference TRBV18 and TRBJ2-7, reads NAGVMQNPRHLVRRRGQEARLRCSPMKGHSHVYWYRQLPEEGLKFMVYLQKENIIDESGMPKERFSAEFPKEGPSILRIQQVVRGDSAAYFCASSPPIRGRLYEQYFGPGTRLTVT.

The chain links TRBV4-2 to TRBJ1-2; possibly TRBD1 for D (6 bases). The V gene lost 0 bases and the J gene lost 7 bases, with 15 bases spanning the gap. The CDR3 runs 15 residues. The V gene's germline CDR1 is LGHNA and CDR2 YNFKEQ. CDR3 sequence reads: CASSQDLQGTRGYTF. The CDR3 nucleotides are TGTGCCAGCAGCCAAGATCTACAGGGAACACGTGGCTACACCTTC.

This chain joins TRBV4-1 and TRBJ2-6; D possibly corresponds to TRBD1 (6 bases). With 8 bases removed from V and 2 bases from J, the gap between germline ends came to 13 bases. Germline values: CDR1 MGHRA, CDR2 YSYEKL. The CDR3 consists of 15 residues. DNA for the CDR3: TGCGCCAGCTCCGGAACAGGGACTGGGGCCAACGTCCTGACTTTC. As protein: CASSGTGTGANVLTF.

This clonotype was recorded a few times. CDR3 sequence reads: CASRRLRGSGGTDTQYF. CDR3 bases: TGTGCCAGCAGGCGCTTGAGGGGTAGCGGGGGCACAGATACGCAGTATTTT. The chain links TRBV2 to TRBJ2-3, with TRBD2 matching 8 bases. In germline, CDR1 is SNHLY, CDR2 FYNNEI. With 6 bases clipped from V and 1 base from J, the junction kept 12 bases outside the gene matches. The CDR3 runs to 17 residues.

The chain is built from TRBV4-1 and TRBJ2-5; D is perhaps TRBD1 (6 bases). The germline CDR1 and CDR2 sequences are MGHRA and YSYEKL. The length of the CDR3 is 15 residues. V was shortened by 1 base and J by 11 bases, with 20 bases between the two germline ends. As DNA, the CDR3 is TGCGCCAGCAGCCAAGTTCGGACAGAGTACAATGAGCAGTACTTC. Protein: CASSQVRTEYNEQYF.

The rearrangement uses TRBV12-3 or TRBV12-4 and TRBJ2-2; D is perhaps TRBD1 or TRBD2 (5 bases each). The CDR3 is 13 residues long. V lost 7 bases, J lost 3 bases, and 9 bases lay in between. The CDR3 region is CASTGRDTGELFF. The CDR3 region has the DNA TGTGCCAGCACGGGGCGGGACACCGGGGAGCTGTTTTTT.

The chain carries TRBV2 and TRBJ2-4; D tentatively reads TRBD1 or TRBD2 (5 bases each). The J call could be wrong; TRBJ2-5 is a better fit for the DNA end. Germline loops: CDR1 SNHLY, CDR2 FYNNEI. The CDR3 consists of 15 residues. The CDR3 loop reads CASSELRRGEETQYF. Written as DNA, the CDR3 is TGTGCCAGCAGTGAATTACGGCGAGGGGAAGAGACCCAGTACTTC.

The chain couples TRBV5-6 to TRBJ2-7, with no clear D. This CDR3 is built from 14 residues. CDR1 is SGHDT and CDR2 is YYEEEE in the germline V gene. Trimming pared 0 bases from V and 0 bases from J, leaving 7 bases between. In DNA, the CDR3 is TGTGCCAGCAGCTTGGTGGCAGACTCCTACGAGCAGTACTTC. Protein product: CASSLVADSYEQYF.